The sequence of this T cell receptor beta chain was determined in a study of PD-1 blockade in classical Hodgkin lymphoma. Study observations and caveats: TCR diversity rose significantly by C4D1 in CD4+ but not CD8+ cells.

Brentuximab vedotin exposure varied among the patients, all of whom had relapsed after autologous stem cell transplantation. Best responses fell into complete response, partial response or progressive disease. Turning to this clone: Its target is not known.

Looked up from germline, CDR1 is MNHEY and CDR2 is SMNVEV (reference sequence). V lost 5 bases and J lost 5; bases outside the gene matches: 11. CDR3 length: 15 residues. The repertoire was sequenced with immunoSEQ multiplex PCR; TCRdb's copy has only in-frame clones and lacks some. The table lists fewer than 100,000 clones, approximately 92% of them singletons. This sequence originates from a human donor with classical Hodgkin lymphoma. The rearrangement joins TRBV27 to TRBJ1-1, with TRBD1 matching 7 bases. The sequenced sample was peripheral blood mononuclear cells (PBMCs), obtained at baseline. This CDR3 is CASSPLTGRGTEAFF. As DNA, the CDR3 is TGTGCCAGCAGTCCCCTGACAGGGAGGGGGACTGAAGCTTTCTTT.